This record concerns one TCR beta chain sequence. The antigen remains unidentified. This sample stems from a study of T-cell memory formation after mild COVID-19. Study results and limitations: The finding that pre-infection memory included some responding clones suggested that cross-reactive memory joined.

TCRdb used MiXCR to reprocess the 5' RACE reads, holding one entry per CDR3 protein. Here the sample spans nearly 250,000 distinct CDR3 sequences, approximately 15% being singletons. The CDR3 covers 16 residues. V was pared by 5 bases and J by 10 bases, with 21 bases between. This TCR was sampled from an adult woman who had mild COVID-19 (a few samples of this study predate the infection). Cell type and time point are not known. Source material: PBMCs or a T cell subset sorted from them (not recorded which). J is TRBJ1-6 and V is TRBV12-3 or TRBV12-4, with D possibly matching TRBD1 (6 bases). Here the CDR3 DNA reads TGTGCCAGCAGTCGGGGTGGAGGGGGGGCAGGATCACCCCTCCACTTT. It translates to CASSRGGGGAGSPLHF.